This T cell receptor (beta chain) was recorded in a study of T cell repertoires in cytomegalovirus infection. Study context: Public TCR beta signatures were indicative of both CMV infection and a matching HLA type.

This clonotype was counted at least ten times. What it binds is unknown. TCRdb reprocessed the reads via MiXCR and lists one record per CDR3 protein. The data contain around 900,000 distinct CDR3 sequences, about a third of them singletons. CDR1 and CDR2 from the germline V gene are SGHTA and FQGNSA. CDR3 length: 15 residues. V gave up 1 base and J gave up 4 bases, with 13 bases separating them. The clonotype comes from a human donor in good health (CMV status not recorded). Some clones in this sample may be carry-over from other donors' samples. The V and J genes are TRBV7-2 and TRBJ1-1; D perhaps matches TRBD1 (5 bases). Sequenced material: cultured CD8+ T cells from PBMCs, taken from culture after CMV antigen stimulation. CDR3 loop: CASSLEPWGSTEAFF. The CDR3 DNA sequence: TGTGCCAGCAGCTTAGAGCCTTGGGGGAGCACTGAAGCTTTCTTT.